The 7 T cell receptor beta chains in this list originate from one sample, sequenced in a study of OX40 agonist ivuxolimab in advanced cancers. The assay was immunoSEQ multiplex PCR, and TCRdb's table has in-frame clones only and misses some. Of fewer than 45,000 clones listed, 85% to 90% are singletons. Sample: CD4+ or CD8+ T cells sorted from blood, taken in a trial of the OX40 agonist ivuxolimab. These receptors all come from an adult with an advanced solid tumor such as melanoma, head and neck, liver or kidney cancer.

V usage is TRBV27 and J usage is TRBJ1-5; tentatively, D is TRBD1 (5 bases). CDR3 length: 14 residues. Germline V gene lookup returns CDR1 MNHEY and CDR2 SMNVEV (reference sequence). Trimming left V 1 base short and J 1 base short, with 5 bases between. For the CDR3, the DNA is TGTGCCAGCAGTTTATGGGGGAGCAATCAGCCCCAGCATTTT. Translating it yields CASSLWGSNQPQHF.

This chain uses TRBV5-4 with TRBJ2-2; D ambiguous. CDR3 length: 14 amino acids. Trimming took 4 bases from V and 4 from J, leaving 11 bases between them. Germline-derived CDR1 and CDR2 are SGHNT and YYREEE (reference sequence). The CDR3 nucleotides are TGTGCCAGCAGCCCGAGTTGGGTCACCGGGGAGCTGTTTTTT. Its translation is CASSPSWVTGELFF.

The CDR3 nucleotides are TGTGCCAGTAGTACTAGCGGGAGATCAGGGGTTTCCTACGAGCAGTACTTC. Its translation: CASSTSGRSGVSYEQYF. V usage is TRBV19 and J usage is TRBJ2-7, with TRBD2 identical over 10 bases. Trimming removed 4 bases from V and 1 base from J; junction bases left unmatched: 10. The germline V gene has CDR1 LNHDA and CDR2 SQIVND (reference sequence). The CDR3 extends over 17 amino acids.

The chain uses TRBV27 and TRBJ2-7; 7 nucleotides line up with TRBD2. V was pared by 2 bases and J by 2 bases, with 0 bases of the junction left unmatched. CDR3 size: 13 residues. Germline V CDR1 and CDR2: MNHEY, SMNVEV (reference sequence). The CDR3 loop reads CASSLAGAYEQYF. The DNA of the CDR3 is TGTGCCAGCAGTTTAGCGGGAGCCTACGAGCAGTACTTC.

The chain is built from TRBV7-8 and TRBJ2-7, with D perhaps matching TRBD1 or TRBD2 (5 bases each). The CDR3 is made up of 15 amino acids. V dropped 4 bases and J dropped 5 bases, with 18 bases sitting between them. Germline V gene data show CDR1 as SGHVS and CDR2 as FQNEAQ. The CDR3 region has the DNA TGTGCCAGCAGCTCCTTCGTGACAGCGGCGGACGAGCAGTACTTC. This codes for CASSSFVTAADEQYF.

This chain joins TRBV7-3 and TRBJ2-3; 7 bases are a match to TRBD1. This CDR3 contains 14 residues. Germline CDR1 is SGHTA and CDR2 is FQGTGA. Trimming removed 0 bases from V and 9 bases from J; junction bases left unmatched: 6. This chain's CDR3 is CASSLTGGAETQYF. CDR3 coding DNA: TGTGCCAGCAGCTTAACAGGGGGCGCTGAGACGCAGTATTTT.

V and J are TRBV7-9 and TRBJ1-1, with D tentatively TRBD1 (6 bases). The CDR3 sequence is 13 residues long. With 2 bases removed from V and 3 bases from J, the gap between germline ends came to 7 bases. Germline V gene lookup returns CDR1 SEHNR and CDR2 FQNEAQ (reference sequence). CDR3 bases: TGTGCCAGCAGCTTATCAGGGGACACTGAAGCTTTCTTT. Protein sequence: CASSLSGDTEAFF.